This TCR beta chain appears in the sequencing data of a study of blood T cell repertoires in COVID-19. Study as a whole: Sites across the United States, Italy and Spain contributed samples from acute and convalescent COVID-19. Sources were T cells, B-cell-depleted T cells, or PBMCs; the material itself was cDNA or gDNA.

The V gene's germline CDR1 is SGHAT and CDR2 FQNNGV. With 4 bases removed from V and 1 base from J, the gap between germline ends came to 7 bases. The CDR3 is 13 residues long. In the original analysis: Cell counts per sample came from amplifying reference gene primers. The protocol was immunoSEQ multiplex PCR, while the TCRdb copy is restricted to in-frame clones and leaves out a portion. The V and J calls and clone size come from that table; D and trimming were worked out from the DNA. The sample holds about 180,000 clones, roughly nine tenths seen once. The sample taken for sequencing was peripheral blood. The clonotype was recovered from a woman in her twenties or thirties with active or convalescent COVID-19. This chain joins TRBV11-2 and TRBJ1-1; D gene uncertain. CDR3 in DNA: TGTGCCAGCAGCTCGTTCAGGAACACTGAAGCTTTCTTT. Its protein product is CASSSFRNTEAFF.